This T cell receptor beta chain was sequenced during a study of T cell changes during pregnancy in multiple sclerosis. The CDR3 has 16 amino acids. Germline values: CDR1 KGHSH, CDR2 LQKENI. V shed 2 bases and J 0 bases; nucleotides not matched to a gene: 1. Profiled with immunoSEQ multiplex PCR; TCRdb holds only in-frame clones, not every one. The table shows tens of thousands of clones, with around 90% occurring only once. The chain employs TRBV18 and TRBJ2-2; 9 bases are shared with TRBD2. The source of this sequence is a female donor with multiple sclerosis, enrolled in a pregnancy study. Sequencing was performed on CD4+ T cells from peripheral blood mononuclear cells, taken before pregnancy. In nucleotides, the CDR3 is TGTGCCAGCTCACCAAGCGGGGGGACGAACACCGGGGAGCTGTTTTTT. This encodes CASSPSGGTNTGELFF.